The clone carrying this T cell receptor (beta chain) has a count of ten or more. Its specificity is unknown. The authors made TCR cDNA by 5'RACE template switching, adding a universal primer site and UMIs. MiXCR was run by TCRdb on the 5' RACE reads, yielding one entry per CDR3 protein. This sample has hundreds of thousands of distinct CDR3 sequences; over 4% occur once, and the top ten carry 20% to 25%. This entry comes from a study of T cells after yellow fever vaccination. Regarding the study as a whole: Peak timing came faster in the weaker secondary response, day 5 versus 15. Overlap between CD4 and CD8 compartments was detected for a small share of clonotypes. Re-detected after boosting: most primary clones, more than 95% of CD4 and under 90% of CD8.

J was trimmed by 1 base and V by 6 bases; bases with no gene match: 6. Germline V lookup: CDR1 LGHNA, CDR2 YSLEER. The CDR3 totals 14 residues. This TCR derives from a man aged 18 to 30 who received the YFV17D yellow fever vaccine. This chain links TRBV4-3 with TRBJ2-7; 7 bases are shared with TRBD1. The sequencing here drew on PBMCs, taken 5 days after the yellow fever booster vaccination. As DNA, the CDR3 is TGCGCCAGCAGGCCGACAGGGAATTCCTACGAGCAGTACTTC. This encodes CASRPTGNSYEQYF.